The present TCR beta chain was sequenced within a study of cytomegalovirus exposure and HLA in healthy donors. Study-wide results and caveats: It was only CMV serostatus that was available as immune exposure information. HLA allele associations emerged for fewer than 20,000 TCR beta sequences in a later analysis, at 0.05 false discovery rate.

Points on this clone: The antigen remains undetermined. At one end the junction does not follow the germline gene, possibly because of a read error.

The germline CDR1 and CDR2 sequences are ENHRY and SYGVKD. The CDR3 runs 12 residues. With 60 Vbeta and 13 Jbeta primers, the PCR was carried out. The assay was immunoSEQ multiplex PCR, and TCRdb's table has in-frame clones only and misses some. The sample yields about 85,000 clones, 75% to 90% seen once. The source of this sequence is a man aged 50 or older in good health and CMV-seropositive. This chain uses TRBV10-3 with TRBJ2-1; D unresolved. Sequences were obtained from PBMCs. The CDR3 reads CAISANDWPSVF. DNA of the CDR3: TGTGCCATCAGTGCAAACGACTGGCCGTCAGTCTTC.